Included here is one T cell receptor beta chain sequence, with context. Clones were sequenced by immunoSEQ multiplex PCR, and TCRdb holds only the in-frame ones, with some missing. The sample lists roughly 89,000 clones, around 93% occurring once. The data were obtained in a study of T cell changes during pregnancy in multiple sclerosis. Germline V CDR1 and CDR2: MNHEY, SVGAGI. The CDR3 runs 13 residues. V gave up 4 bases and J gave up 2 bases, with 9 bases separating them. The sample consisted of peripheral blood, taken in the third trimester of pregnancy. The TCR sequence derives from a female donor with multiple sclerosis, enrolled in a pregnancy study. V is TRBV6-5 and J is TRBJ2-7, with D hard to call. In DNA, the CDR3 is TGTGCCAGCAGTTTCTCGGGCACCTACGAGCAGTACTTC. Its translation is CASSFSGTYEQYF.